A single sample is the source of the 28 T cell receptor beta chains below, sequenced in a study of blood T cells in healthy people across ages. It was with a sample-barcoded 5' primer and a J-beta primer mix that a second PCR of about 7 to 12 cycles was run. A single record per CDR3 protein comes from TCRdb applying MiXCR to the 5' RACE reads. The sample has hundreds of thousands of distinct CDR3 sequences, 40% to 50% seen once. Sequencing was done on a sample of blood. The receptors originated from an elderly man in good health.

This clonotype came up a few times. This CDR3 is CASSPTRRDTQYF. The CDR3 DNA sequence: TGTGCCAGCAGTCCCACTCGGAGGGATACGCAGTATTTT. V gene TRBV27 combines with J gene TRBJ2-3; TRBD2 is a possible D gene (5 bases). The CDR3 sequence is 13 residues long. V was trimmed by 5 bases and J by 6 bases, leaving 12 bases between them. Per germline, CDR1 MNHEY and CDR2 SMNVEV (reference sequence).

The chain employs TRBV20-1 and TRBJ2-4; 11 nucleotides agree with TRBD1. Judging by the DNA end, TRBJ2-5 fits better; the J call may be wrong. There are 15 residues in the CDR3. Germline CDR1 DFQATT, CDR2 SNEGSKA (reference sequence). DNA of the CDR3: TGCAGTGCTAGAGTCCACCGGGACAGGGGGGAGACCCAGTACTTC. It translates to CSARVHRDRGETQYF.

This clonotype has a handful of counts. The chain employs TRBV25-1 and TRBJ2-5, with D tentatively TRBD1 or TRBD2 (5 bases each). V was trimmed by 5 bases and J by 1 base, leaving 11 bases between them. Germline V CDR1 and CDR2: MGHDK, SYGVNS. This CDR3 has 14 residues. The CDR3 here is CASSTPGTQETQYF. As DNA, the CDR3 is TGTGCCAGCAGTACCCCCGGGACCCAAGAGACCCAGTACTTC.

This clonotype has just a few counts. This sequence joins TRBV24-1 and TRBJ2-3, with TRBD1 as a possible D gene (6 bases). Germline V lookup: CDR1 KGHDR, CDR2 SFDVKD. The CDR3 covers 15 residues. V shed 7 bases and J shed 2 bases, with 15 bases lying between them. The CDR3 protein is CATSTLWDNTDTQYF. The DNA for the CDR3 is TGTGCCACCAGCACACTCTGGGACAACACAGATACGCAGTATTTT.

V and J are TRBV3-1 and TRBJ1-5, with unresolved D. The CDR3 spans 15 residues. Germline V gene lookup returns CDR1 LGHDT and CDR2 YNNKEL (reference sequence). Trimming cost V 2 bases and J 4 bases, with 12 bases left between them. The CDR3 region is CASSQKFGTNQPQHF. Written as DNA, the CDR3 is TGTGCCAGCAGCCAAAAGTTTGGCACAAATCAGCCCCAGCATTTT.

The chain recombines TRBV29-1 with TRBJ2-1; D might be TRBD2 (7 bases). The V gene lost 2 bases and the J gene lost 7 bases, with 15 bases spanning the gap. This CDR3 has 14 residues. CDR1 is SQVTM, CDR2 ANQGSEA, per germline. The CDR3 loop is CSVELGGGSNEQFF. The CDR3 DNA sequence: TGCAGCGTTGAATTGGGGGGGGGCTCGAATGAGCAGTTCTTC.

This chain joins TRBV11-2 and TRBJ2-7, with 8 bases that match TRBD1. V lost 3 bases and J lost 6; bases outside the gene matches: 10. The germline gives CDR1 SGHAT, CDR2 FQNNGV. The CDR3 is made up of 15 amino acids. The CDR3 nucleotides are TGTGCCAGCAGCTTGTCCGGGACAGGCAATATCGAGCAGTACTTC. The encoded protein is CASSLSGTGNIEQYF. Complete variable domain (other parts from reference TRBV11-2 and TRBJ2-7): EAGVAQSPRYKIIEKRQSVAFWCNPISGHATLYWYQQILGQGPKLLIQFQNNGVVDDSQLPKDRFSAERLKGVDSTLKIQPAKLEDSAVYLCASSLSGTGNIEQYFGPGTRLTVT.

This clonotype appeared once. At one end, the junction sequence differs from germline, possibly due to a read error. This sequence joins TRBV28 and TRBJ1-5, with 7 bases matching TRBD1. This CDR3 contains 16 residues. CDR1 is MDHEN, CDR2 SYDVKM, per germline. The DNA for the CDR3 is TGTGCCAGCAGTCTGTACAGGGGAGTCTTCAATCGGCCCCAGCATTTT. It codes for CASSLYRGVFNRPQHF.

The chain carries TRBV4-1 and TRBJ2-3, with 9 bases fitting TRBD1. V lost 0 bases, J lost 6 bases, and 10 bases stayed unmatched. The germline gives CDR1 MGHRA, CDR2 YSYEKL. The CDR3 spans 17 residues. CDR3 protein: CASSQDPRTGDFDTQYF. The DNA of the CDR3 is TGCGCCAGCAGCCAAGATCCTAGGACAGGGGATTTTGATACGCAGTATTTT.

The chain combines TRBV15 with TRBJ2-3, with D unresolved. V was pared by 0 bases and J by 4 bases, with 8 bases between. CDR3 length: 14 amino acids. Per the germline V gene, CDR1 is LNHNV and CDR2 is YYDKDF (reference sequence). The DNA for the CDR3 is TGTGCCACCAGCAGAGAGGTGTATTCAGATACGCAGTATTTT. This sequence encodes CATSREVYSDTQYF.

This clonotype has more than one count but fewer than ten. The CDR3 loop reads CASSSGLEEQFF. The CDR3, as DNA: TGCGCCAGCAGCTCCGGGCTTGAAGAGCAGTTCTTC. This chain links TRBV5-1 with TRBJ2-1; D is unclear. Trimming pared 3 bases from V and 10 bases from J, leaving 11 bases between. This CDR3 region has 12 residues. Germline CDR1 and CDR2: SGHRS and YFSETQ.

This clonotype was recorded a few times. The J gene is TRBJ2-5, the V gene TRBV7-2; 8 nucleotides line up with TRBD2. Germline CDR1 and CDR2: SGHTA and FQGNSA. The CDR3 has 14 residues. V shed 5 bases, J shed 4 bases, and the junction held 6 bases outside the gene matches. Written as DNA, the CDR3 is TGTGCCAGCAGCCGGGAGGGTGGCCGAGAGACCCAGTACTTC. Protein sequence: CASSREGGRETQYF.

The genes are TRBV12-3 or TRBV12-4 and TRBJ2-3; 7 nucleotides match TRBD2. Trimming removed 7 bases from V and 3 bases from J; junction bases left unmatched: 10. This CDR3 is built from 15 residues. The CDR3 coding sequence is TGTGCCAGCACTACCGCAACCGGGGGGACAGATACGCAGTATTTT. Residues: CASTTATGGTDTQYF.

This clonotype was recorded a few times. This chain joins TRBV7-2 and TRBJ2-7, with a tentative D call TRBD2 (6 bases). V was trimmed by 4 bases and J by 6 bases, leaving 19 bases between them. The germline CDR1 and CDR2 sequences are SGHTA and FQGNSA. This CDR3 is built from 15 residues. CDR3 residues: CASSSRPRAGSEQYF. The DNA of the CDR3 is TGTGCCAGCAGCTCCCGGCCACGCGCGGGGTCCGAGCAGTACTTC.

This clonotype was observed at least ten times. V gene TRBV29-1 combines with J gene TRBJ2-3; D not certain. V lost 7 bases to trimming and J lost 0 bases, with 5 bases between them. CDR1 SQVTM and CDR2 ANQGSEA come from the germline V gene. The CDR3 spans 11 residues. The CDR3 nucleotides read TGCAGCGCGTATAGCACAGATACGCAGTATTTT. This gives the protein CSAYSTDTQYF.

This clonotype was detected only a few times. The CDR3 loop is CSAERHQNTEAFF. CDR3 DNA sequence: TGCAGTGCCGAGAGACATCAGAACACTGAAGCTTTCTTT. This chain joins TRBV20-1 and TRBJ1-1; no definite D call. CDR1 and CDR2 (germline): DFQATT, SNEGSKA (reference sequence). The CDR3 loop spans 13 amino acids. V gave up 6 bases and J gave up 1 base, with 12 bases separating them.

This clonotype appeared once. CDR3 DNA sequence: TGCAGTGCTAGAGATTATTCGGGGGCCCGCACAGATACGCAGTATTTT. Protein: CSARDYSGARTDTQYF. The V and J genes are TRBV20-1 and TRBJ2-3; D may correspond to TRBD1 or TRBD2 (6 bases each). The germline V gene has CDR1 DFQATT and CDR2 SNEGSKA (reference sequence). Deletions cut 0 bases from V and 1 base from J, with 14 bases between. The CDR3 length is 16 residues.

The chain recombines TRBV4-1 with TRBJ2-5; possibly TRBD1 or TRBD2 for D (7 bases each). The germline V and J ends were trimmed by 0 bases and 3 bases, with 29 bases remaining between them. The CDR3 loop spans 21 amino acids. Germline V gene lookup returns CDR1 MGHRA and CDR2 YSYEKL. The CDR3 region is CASSQEHYDRVAGAEEETQYF. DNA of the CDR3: TGCGCCAGCAGCCAAGAACACTACGACAGGGTTGCGGGAGCCGAGGAAGAGACCCAGTACTTC.

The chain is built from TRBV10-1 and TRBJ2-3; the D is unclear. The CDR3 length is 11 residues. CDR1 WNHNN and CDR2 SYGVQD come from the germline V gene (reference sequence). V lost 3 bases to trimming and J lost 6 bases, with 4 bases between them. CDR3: CASSDYDTQYF. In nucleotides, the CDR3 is TGCGCCAGCAGTGATTACGATACGCAGTATTTT.

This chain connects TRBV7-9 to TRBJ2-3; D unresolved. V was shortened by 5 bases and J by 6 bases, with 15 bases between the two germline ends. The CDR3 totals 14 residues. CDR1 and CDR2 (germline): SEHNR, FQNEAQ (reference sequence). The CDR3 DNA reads TGTGCCAGCAGCCCGGCCCAATACGGCGATACGCAGTATTTT. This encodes CASSPAQYGDTQYF.

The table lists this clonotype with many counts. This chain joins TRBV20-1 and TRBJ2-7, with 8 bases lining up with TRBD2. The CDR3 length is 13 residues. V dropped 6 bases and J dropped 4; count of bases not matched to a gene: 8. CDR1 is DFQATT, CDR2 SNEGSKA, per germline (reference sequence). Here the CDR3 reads CSAGLQREYEQYF. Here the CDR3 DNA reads TGCAGTGCCGGCCTGCAGCGGGAGTACGAGCAGTACTTC.

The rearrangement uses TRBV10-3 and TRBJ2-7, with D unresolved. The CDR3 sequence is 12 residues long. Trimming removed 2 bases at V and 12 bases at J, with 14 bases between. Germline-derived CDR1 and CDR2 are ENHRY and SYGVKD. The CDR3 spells CAISELLWSPYF. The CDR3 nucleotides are TGTGCCATCAGTGAGCTTCTATGGAGCCCGTACTTC.

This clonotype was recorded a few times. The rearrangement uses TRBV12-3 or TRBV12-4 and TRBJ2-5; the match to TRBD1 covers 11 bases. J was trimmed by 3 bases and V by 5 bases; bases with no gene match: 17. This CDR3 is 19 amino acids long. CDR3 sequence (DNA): TGTGCCAGCAGTCCGGGGACAGGGGGATACTTTAGAGACGAAGAGACCCAGTACTTC. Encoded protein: CASSPGTGGYFRDEETQYF.

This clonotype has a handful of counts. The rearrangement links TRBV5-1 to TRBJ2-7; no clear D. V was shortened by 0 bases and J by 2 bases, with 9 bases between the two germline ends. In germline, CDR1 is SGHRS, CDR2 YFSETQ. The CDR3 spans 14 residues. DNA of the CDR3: TGCGCCAGCAGCTTGGGAGCGTCCGCCTACGAGCAGTACTTC. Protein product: CASSLGASAYEQYF.

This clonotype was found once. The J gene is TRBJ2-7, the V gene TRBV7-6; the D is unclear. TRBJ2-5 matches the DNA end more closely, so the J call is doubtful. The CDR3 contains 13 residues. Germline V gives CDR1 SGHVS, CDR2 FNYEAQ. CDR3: CASSLAPKETQYF. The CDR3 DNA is TGTGCCAGCAGCTTAGCACCGAAAGAGACCCAGTACTTC.

CDR3 protein: CSARRREGQTYNEQYF. The DNA of the CDR3 is TGCAGTGCTAGGCGTAGGGAGGGACAGACCTACAATGAGCAGTACTTC. The rearrangement links TRBV20-1 to TRBJ2-7; D might be TRBD1 or TRBD2, each matching 7 bases. CDR1 and CDR2 (germline): DFQATT, SNEGSKA (reference sequence). The V end lost 3 bases, the J end lost 7 bases, and 25 bases lay between the germline ends. This CDR3 has 16 amino acids.

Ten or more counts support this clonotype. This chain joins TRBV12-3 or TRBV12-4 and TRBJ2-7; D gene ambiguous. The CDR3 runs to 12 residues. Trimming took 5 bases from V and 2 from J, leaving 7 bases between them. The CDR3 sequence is CASSPEAYEQYF. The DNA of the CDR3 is TGTGCCAGCAGTCCCGAAGCCTACGAGCAGTACTTC.

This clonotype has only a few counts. CDR3 in amino acids: CASSLRAGGDTQYF. CDR3 bases: TGTGCCAGCAGCTTACGGGCAGGAGGAGATACGCAGTATTTT. The chain combines TRBV7-2 with TRBJ2-3; tentatively, D is TRBD2 (5 bases). The germline V gene has CDR1 SGHTA and CDR2 FQGNSA. This CDR3 comprises 14 residues. V was clipped by 2 bases and J by 5 bases, with 11 bases between them.